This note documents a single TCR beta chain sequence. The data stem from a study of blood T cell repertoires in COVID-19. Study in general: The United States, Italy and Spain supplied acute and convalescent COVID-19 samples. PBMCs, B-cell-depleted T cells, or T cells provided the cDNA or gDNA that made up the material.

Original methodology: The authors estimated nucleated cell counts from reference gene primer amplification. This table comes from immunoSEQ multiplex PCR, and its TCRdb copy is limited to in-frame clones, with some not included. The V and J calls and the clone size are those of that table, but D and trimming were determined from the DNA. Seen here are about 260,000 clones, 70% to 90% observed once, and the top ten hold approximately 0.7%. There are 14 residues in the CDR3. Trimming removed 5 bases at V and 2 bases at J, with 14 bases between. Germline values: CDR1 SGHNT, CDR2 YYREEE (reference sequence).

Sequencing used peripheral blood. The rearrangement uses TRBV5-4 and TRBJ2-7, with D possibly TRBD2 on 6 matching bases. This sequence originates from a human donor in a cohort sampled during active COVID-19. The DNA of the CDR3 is TGTGCCAGCAGTGTGGACGGCGGGACCTACGAGCAGTACTTC. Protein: CASSVDGGTYEQYF.